These 24 T cell receptor beta chains share one sample of origin, sequenced in a study of vaccination and CD4 T cells after COVID-19. This sample's treatment: roughly 11-day PBMC culture with coronavirus spike peptide pools or control peptides (ViraFEST assay). Cultured CD4+ T-cell DNA underwent Oncomine TCR Beta short-read sequencing. One entry per CDR3 protein results from TCRdb running MiXCR on the PCR reads. The table lists some 25,000 distinct CDR3 sequences, over 45% of them singletons, with 5% to 6.5% in the top ten. These receptors' targets are unknown. The sample was CD4+ T cells from blood, cultured in vitro. The origin of the receptors is a human donor who had recovered from COVID-19.

The sample holds a few counts of this clonotype. This chain links TRBV6-1 with TRBJ2-7, with D possibly matching TRBD2 (6 bases). Germline loops: CDR1 MNHNS, CDR2 SASEGT. The CDR3 totals 15 residues. The V end was cut by 5 bases, the J end by 7 bases, with 21 bases between. The CDR3 sequence: CASSTWGLPFGEQYF. CDR3 nucleotide sequence: TGTGCCAGCAGTACGTGGGGACTGCCCTTTGGGGAGCAGTACTTC.

This chain joins TRBV6-5 and TRBJ2-1; 15 bases fit TRBD2. The germline V gene encodes CDR1 MNHEY and CDR2 SVGAGI. This CDR3 contains 17 residues. The V and J ends lost 2 bases and 3 bases, in that order; junction bases with no gene match: 2. In nucleotides, the CDR3 is TGTGCCAGCAGTTACGGGACTAGCGGGAGGCTCTACAATGAGCAGTTCTTC. It yields the protein CASSYGTSGRLYNEQFF.

The rearrangement links TRBV11-3 to TRBJ1-1; possibly TRBD1 for D (6 bases). The CDR3 is 14 residues long. V was trimmed by 0 bases and J by 8 bases, leaving 13 bases between them. Germline V CDR1 and CDR2: SGHNT, YENEEA. For the CDR3, the DNA is TGTGCCAGCAGCTTAGAGGGAGGAAGGGGGGAAGCTTTCTTT. Residues: CASSLEGGRGEAFF.

The rearrangement joins TRBV20-1 to TRBJ1-2, with D uncertain. Germline assignment: CDR1 DFQATT and CDR2 SNEGSKA (reference sequence). Trimming removed 2 bases from V and 2 bases from J, with 6 bases in between. The CDR3 has 12 residues. The CDR3 spells CSARNLNYGYTF. The DNA for the CDR3 is TGCAGTGCTAGAAACCTGAACTATGGCTACACCTTC.

The CDR3 loop is CASSAAPDTEAFF. The CDR3 nucleotides read TGTGCCAGCAGTGCGGCGCCGGACACTGAAGCTTTCTTT. This chain links TRBV2 with TRBJ1-1; D unclear. The CDR3 contains 13 residues. The germline V and J ends were trimmed by 4 bases and 3 bases, with 9 bases remaining between them. CDR1 and CDR2 (germline): SNHLY, FYNNEI.

This clonotype has just a few counts. The chain joins TRBV7-2 to TRBJ2-2; maybe TRBD2 (5 bases). CDR1 is SGHTA and CDR2 is FQGNSA in the germline V gene. The CDR3 sequence is 16 residues long. Trimming took off 0 bases at V and 1 base at J, with 9 bases between the two ends. CDR3 region: CASSLARVENTGELFF. As DNA, the CDR3 is TGTGCCAGCAGCTTAGCGCGGGTAGAGAACACCGGGGAGCTGTTTTTT.

The chain is built from TRBV27 and TRBJ2-7; no reliable D call. The V end was cut by 1 base, the J end by 4 bases, with 11 bases between. The CDR3 covers 14 residues. The germline CDR1 and CDR2 sequences are MNHEY and SMNVEV (reference sequence). CDR3 region: CASSLFPLGYEQYF. CDR3 nucleotide sequence: TGTGCCAGCAGTTTATTCCCGCTGGGATACGAGCAGTACTTC.

The V gene is TRBV24-1, the J gene TRBJ2-1; 9 bases line up with TRBD2. The junction had 8 bases not matched to a gene; V was cut back by 3 bases and J by 9 bases. The germline CDR1 and CDR2 sequences are KGHDR and SFDVKD. CDR3 size: 15 residues. CDR3 amino acids: CATSDPSGIIGEQFF. The CDR3 DNA sequence: TGTGCCACCAGTGATCCTAGCGGGATCATAGGTGAGCAGTTCTTC.

This clonotype has more than one count but fewer than ten. The CDR3 protein is CASSSTVSQPQHF. CDR3 DNA sequence: TGTGCCAGCAGCTCCACGGTTAGTCAGCCCCAGCATTTT. The gene calls are TRBV7-2 and TRBJ1-5, with D hard to call. The germline V gene encodes CDR1 SGHTA and CDR2 FQGNSA. Trimming shortened V by 4 bases and J by 6 bases, and 10 bases separated the two germline ends. The CDR3 extends over 13 amino acids.

The chain carries TRBV27 and TRBJ2-7; D may be TRBD1 or TRBD2 (5 bases each). Germline values: CDR1 MNHEY, CDR2 SMNVEV (reference sequence). The CDR3 length is 14 residues. V was clipped by 5 bases and J by 2 bases, with 13 bases between them. CDR3: CASSRTEGTYEQYF. CDR3 sequence (DNA): TGTGCCAGCAGTCGAACAGAGGGGACCTACGAGCAGTACTTC.

This clonotype was counted a few times. The CDR3 loop is CASSPEPSPPEQYF. For the CDR3, the DNA is TGTGCCAGCAGCCCCGAGCCCTCCCCACCCGAGCAGTACTTC. This rearrangement joins TRBV28 to TRBJ2-7; D is uncertain. The V gene's germline CDR1 is MDHEN and CDR2 SYDVKM. With 6 bases removed from V and 6 bases from J, the gap between germline ends came to 18 bases. The CDR3 length is 14 residues. Variable domain in full (rest from reference TRBV28 and TRBJ2-7): DVKVTQSSRYLVKRTGEKVFLECVQDMDHENMFWYRQDPGLGLRLIYFSYDVKMKEKGDIPEGYSVSREKKERFSLILESASTNQTSMYLCASSPEPSPPEQYFGPGTRLTVT.

This clonotype was recorded a few times. This chain connects TRBV10-3 to TRBJ1-6; weak D call: TRBD1 (5 bases). Germline V CDR1 and CDR2: ENHRY, SYGVKD. V lost 3 bases to trimming and J lost 7 bases, with 13 bases between them. This CDR3 has 15 residues. The CDR3: CAISELERGNSPLHF. DNA of the CDR3: TGTGCCATCAGTGAATTGGAGCGGGGGAATTCACCCCTCCACTTT.

This clonotype was detected a few times. The chain recombines TRBV5-4 with TRBJ2-5; the match to TRBD2 covers 15 bases. Germline CDR1 reads SGHNT; CDR2 reads YYREEE (reference sequence). J lost 12 bases, V lost 4 bases, and 4 bases had no gene match. CDR3 size: 13 residues. The CDR3, as DNA: TGTGCCAGCAGCCTGGGACTAGCGGGAGGAAAGTACTTC. This translates into CASSLGLAGGKYF.

This chain joins TRBV28 and TRBJ2-7; maybe TRBD2 (7 bases). Trimming cost V 7 bases and J 0 bases, with 16 bases left between them. Germline values: CDR1 MDHEN, CDR2 SYDVKM. There are 15 residues in the CDR3. CDR3: CASTRGGGSSYEQYF. Written as DNA, the CDR3 is TGTGCCAGCACCAGGGGAGGGGGTAGCTCCTACGAGCAGTACTTC. Looking up the rest from reference TRBV28 and TRBJ2-7 gives the full variable domain: DVKVTQSSRYLVKRTGEKVFLECVQDMDHENMFWYRQDPGLGLRLIYFSYDVKMKEKGDIPEGYSVSREKKERFSLILESASTNQTSMYLCASTRGGGSSYEQYFGPGTRLTVT.

This rearrangement joins TRBV6-5 to TRBJ2-1; no reliable D call. The germline CDR1 and CDR2 sequences are MNHEY and SVGAGI. V gave up 2 bases and J gave up 7 bases, with 6 bases separating them. There are 12 residues in the CDR3. This CDR3 is CASSYPPNEQFF. CDR3 nucleotides: TGTGCCAGCAGTTACCCGCCTAATGAGCAGTTCTTC.

V gene TRBV9 combines with J gene TRBJ1-2; possible D gene TRBD1, 6 bases. Germline loops: CDR1 SGDLS, CDR2 YYNGEE. There are 16 residues in the CDR3. Trimming removed 3 bases at V and 8 bases at J, with 23 bases between. The CDR3 region is CASSALSGGALRGYTF. CDR3 DNA sequence: TGTGCCAGCAGCGCCCTGTCGGGGGGGGCCCTTCGCGGCTACACCTTC.

The chain combines TRBV5-1 with TRBJ2-3; 9 nucleotides match TRBD2. Germline V gene data show CDR1 as SGHRS and CDR2 as YFSETQ. The junction had 5 bases not matched to a gene; V was cut back by 0 bases and J by 3 bases. The CDR3 spans 16 residues. The CDR3 bases are TGCGCCAGCAGCTTGGGGCTAGCGGGGAGGACAGATACGCAGTATTTT. Its translation is CASSLGLAGRTDTQYF.

The rearrangement joins TRBV2 to TRBJ2-1, with TRBD2 as a possible D gene (6 bases). Trimming removed 7 bases at V and 4 bases at J, with 23 bases between. Germline-derived CDR1 and CDR2 are SNHLY and FYNNEI. CDR3 size: 17 residues. DNA for the CDR3: TGTGCCAGCACCATGAAGGGTAGCGCCCTAGCGTACAATGAGCAGTTCTTC. It encodes CASTMKGSALAYNEQFF.

This clonotype was seen more than once but under ten times. The chain carries TRBV28 and TRBJ2-7; 7 bases map to TRBD2. Germline V lookup: CDR1 MDHEN, CDR2 SYDVKM. Trimming took 3 bases from V and 12 from J; bases not matched to a gene: 14. CDR3 length: 14 residues. This chain's CDR3 is CASSFISSGGHGYF. The CDR3 bases are TGTGCCAGCAGTTTTATTTCATCGGGAGGCCACGGGTACTTC.

This chain uses TRBV7-2 with TRBJ1-2; D remains unclear. With 5 bases removed from V and 3 bases from J, the gap between germline ends came to 16 bases. This CDR3 spans 15 amino acids. Germline-derived CDR1 and CDR2 are SGHTA and FQGNSA. The CDR3 spells CASSPTILLDYGYTF. DNA of the CDR3: TGTGCCAGCAGCCCGACGATCCTTCTTGACTATGGCTACACCTTC.

Only a few counts were recorded for this clonotype. This CDR3 is CASSPSRPGLGGYEQYF. DNA for the CDR3: TGTGCCAGCAGTCCATCACGGCCGGGACTAGGTGGGTACGAGCAGTACTTC. The V and J genes are TRBV7-8 and TRBJ2-7, with 8 bases matching TRBD2. The ends lost 6 bases at V and 4 bases at J; junction bases unmatched: 17. CDR1 and CDR2 from the germline V gene are SGHVS and FQNEAQ. The CDR3 is 17 residues long.

The chain's CDR3 is CSARDYNSPGGGPAPDTQYF. Written as DNA, the CDR3 is TGCAGTGCTAGAGATTATAATTCGCCGGGTGGGGGCCCCGCGCCAGATACGCAGTATTTT. This rearrangement joins TRBV20-1 to TRBJ2-3, with D perhaps matching TRBD1 (6 bases). The CDR3 runs 20 residues. The germline gives CDR1 DFQATT, CDR2 SNEGSKA (reference sequence). Trimming removed 0 bases from V and 4 bases from J, with 29 bases in between.

The CDR3 nucleotides read TGTGCCAGCAGCCCAAGATGGGACAGGGGGAGATGGAACACTGAAGCTTTCTTT. This codes for CASSPRWDRGRWNTEAFF. V gene TRBV11-1 combines with J gene TRBJ1-1; 11 nucleotides match TRBD1. The CDR3 is made up of 18 amino acids. Germline V lookup: CDR1 SGHAT, CDR2 FQDESV (reference sequence). V shed 5 bases and J 1 base; nucleotides not matched to a gene: 12.

J is TRBJ1-5 and V is TRBV28; TRBD1 aligns across 8 bases. Losses at the gene ends were 4 bases for V and 7 bases for J; bases not matched to a gene: 9. Germline V gene lookup returns CDR1 MDHEN and CDR2 SYDVKM. This CDR3 is 15 amino acids long. The CDR3, as DNA: TGTGCCAGCAGTTCCGGACAGGGACTATGGCAGCCCCAGCATTTT. Translated: CASSSGQGLWQPQHF.